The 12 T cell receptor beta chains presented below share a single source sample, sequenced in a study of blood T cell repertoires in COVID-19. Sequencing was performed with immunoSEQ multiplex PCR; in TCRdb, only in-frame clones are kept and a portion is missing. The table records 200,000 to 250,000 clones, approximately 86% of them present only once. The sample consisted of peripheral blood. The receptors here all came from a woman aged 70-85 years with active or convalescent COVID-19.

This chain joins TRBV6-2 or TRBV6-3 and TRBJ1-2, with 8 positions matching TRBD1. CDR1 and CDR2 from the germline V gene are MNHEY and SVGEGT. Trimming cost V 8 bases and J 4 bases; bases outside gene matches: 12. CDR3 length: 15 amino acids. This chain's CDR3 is CASGRTGQGTYGYTF. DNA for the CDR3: TGTGCCAGCGGCCGCACCGGACAGGGAACCTATGGCTACACCTTC.

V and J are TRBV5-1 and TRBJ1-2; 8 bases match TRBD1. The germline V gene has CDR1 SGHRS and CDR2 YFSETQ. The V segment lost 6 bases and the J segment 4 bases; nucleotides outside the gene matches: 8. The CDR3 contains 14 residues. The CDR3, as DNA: TGCGCCAGCAACCAGGGGGCAATTTCCTATGGCTACACCTTC. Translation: CASNQGAISYGYTF.

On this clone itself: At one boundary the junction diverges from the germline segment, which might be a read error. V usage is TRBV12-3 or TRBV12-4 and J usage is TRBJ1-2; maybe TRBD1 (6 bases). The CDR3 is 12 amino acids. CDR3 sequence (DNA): TGTGCCAGCAGACTACAGGGATATGACTACACCTTC. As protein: CASRLQGYDYTF.

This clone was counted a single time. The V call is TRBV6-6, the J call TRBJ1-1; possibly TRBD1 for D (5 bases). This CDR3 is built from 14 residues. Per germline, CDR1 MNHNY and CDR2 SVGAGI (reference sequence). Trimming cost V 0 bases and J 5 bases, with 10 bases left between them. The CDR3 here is CASSYSRGDTEAFF. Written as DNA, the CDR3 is TGTGCCAGCAGTTACTCGCGGGGGGATACTGAAGCTTTCTTT.

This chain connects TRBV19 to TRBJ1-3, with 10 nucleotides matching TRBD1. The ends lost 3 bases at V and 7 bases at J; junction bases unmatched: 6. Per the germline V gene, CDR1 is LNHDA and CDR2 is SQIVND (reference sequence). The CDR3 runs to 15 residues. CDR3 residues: CASSIGTGEANTIYF. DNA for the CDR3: TGTGCCAGTAGTATCGGGACAGGGGAGGCGAACACCATATATTTT.

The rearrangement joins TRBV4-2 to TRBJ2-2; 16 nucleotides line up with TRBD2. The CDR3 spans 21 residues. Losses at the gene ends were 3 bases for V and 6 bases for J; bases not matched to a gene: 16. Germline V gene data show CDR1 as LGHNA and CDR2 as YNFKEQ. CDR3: CASSQMMTGTSGGAGAGELFF. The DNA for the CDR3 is TGTGCCAGCAGCCAGATGATGACCGGGACTAGCGGGGGGGCCGGGGCCGGGGAGCTGTTTTTT.

The CDR3 nucleotides are TGTGCCAGCCGGGACTCTTACAATGAGCAGTTCTTC. This encodes CASRDSYNEQFF. The chain recombines TRBV27 with TRBJ2-1, with D possibly matching TRBD2 (6 bases). The germline CDR1 and CDR2 sequences are MNHEY and SMNVEV (reference sequence). Trimming pared 8 bases from V and 4 bases from J, leaving 9 bases between. CDR3 size: 12 residues.

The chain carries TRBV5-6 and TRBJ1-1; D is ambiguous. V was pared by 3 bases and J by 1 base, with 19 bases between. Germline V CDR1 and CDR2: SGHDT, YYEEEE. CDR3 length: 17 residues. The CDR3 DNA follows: TGTGCCAGCAGCTCGTTGTTCATTGGGAGTGGGAACACTGAAGCTTTCTTT. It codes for CASSSLFIGSGNTEAFF.

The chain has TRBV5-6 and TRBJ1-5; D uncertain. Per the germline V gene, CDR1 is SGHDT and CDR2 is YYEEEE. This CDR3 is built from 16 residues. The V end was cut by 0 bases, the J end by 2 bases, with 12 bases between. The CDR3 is CASSLAAGIGNQPQHF. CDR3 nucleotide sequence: TGTGCCAGCAGCTTGGCGGCGGGGATAGGCAATCAGCCCCAGCATTTT.

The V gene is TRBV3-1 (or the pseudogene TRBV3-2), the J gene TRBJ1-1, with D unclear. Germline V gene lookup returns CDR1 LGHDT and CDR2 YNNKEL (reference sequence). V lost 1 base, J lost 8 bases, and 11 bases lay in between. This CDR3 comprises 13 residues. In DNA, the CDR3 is TGTGCCAGCAGCCAAGGAGCAGCGGAAGAAGCTTTCTTT. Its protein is CASSQGAAEEAFF.

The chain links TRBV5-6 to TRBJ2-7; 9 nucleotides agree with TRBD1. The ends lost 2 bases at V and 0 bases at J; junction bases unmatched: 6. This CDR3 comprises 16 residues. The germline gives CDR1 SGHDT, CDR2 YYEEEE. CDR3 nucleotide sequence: TGTGCCAGCAGCTTATGGGACAGGGACGTCTCCTACGAGCAGTACTTC. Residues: CASSLWDRDVSYEQYF.

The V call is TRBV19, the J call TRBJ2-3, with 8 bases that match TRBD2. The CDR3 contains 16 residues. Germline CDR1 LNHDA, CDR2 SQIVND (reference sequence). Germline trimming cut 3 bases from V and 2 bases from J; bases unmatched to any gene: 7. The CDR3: CASSMESGGYTDTQYF. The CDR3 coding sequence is TGTGCCAGTAGTATGGAAAGCGGGGGTTACACAGATACGCAGTATTTT.